This is a list of T cell receptor beta chains from one sample in a study of cytotoxic CD8 clonotypes in ibrutinib-treated CLL. TCRdb's table, derived via immunoSEQ multiplex PCR, lists solely in-frame clones and lacks some. In the table there are more than 200,000 clones, 70% of which are singletons. The sequencing used PBMCs, collected after 24 months of ibrutinib treatment. These receptors all stem from a human donor with chronic lymphocytic leukemia. The CDR3 runs from the conserved cysteine through the conserved F or W. Each record gives: CDR3 protein, CDR3 DNA, J gene, clone size, V gene, D gene. A D gene is named only where the DNA matches it firmly. Expanded clones get a size class; other rows say once, few or many, or leave the size out.

cdr3_aa: CASSRLEDEFYEQYF
cdr3_nt: TGCGCCAGCAGCCGCCTGGAAGACGAGTTCTACGAGCAGTACTTC
j_call: TRBJ2-7
clone_size: once
v_call: TRBV4-1
d_call: .

cdr3_aa: CSAPHLETQYF
cdr3_nt: TGCAGTGCTCCCCACCTGGAGACCCAGTACTTC
j_call: TRBJ2-5
clone_size: .
v_call: TRBV20-1
d_call: .

cdr3_aa: CASTTGGGGGYEQYF
cdr3_nt: TGTGCCAGCACCACCGGGGGAGGGGGAGGCTACGAGCAGTACTTC
j_call: TRBJ2-7
clone_size: .
v_call: TRBV28
d_call: .

cdr3_aa: CATSRDQRATTGQAYNEQFF
cdr3_nt: TGTGCCACCAGCAGAGATCAGCGGGCCACGACAGGACAGGCCTACAATGAGCAGTTCTTC
j_call: TRBJ2-1
clone_size: .
v_call: TRBV15
d_call: .

cdr3_aa: CASSSQGANGYTF
cdr3_nt: TGTGCCAGCAGCAGTCAGGGGGCGAATGGCTACACCTTC
j_call: TRBJ1-2
clone_size: .
v_call: TRBV11-2
d_call: TRBD1

cdr3_aa: CASGGTASYEQYF
cdr3_nt: TGTGCCAGCGGCGGGACAGCCTCCTACGAGCAGTACTTC
j_call: TRBJ2-7
clone_size: few
v_call: TRBV27
d_call: .

cdr3_aa: CASTMTSGSGYEQYF
cdr3_nt: TGTGCCAGCACTATGACTAGCGGGAGTGGTTACGAGCAGTACTTC
j_call: TRBJ2-7
clone_size: .
v_call: TRBV6-5
d_call: TRBD2

cdr3_aa: CSVLEPGWETQYF
cdr3_nt: TGCAGCGTCCTGGAGCCAGGGTGGGAGACCCAGTACTTC
j_call: TRBJ2-5
clone_size: .
v_call: TRBV29-1
d_call: .

cdr3_aa: CASTLSGGAGNEQFF
cdr3_nt: TGTGCCAGCACCCTTAGCGGGGGAGCCGGAAATGAGCAGTTCTTC
j_call: TRBJ2-1
clone_size: .
v_call: TRBV9
d_call: TRBD2

cdr3_aa: CASSQELLAGRSYEQYF
cdr3_nt: TGTGCCAGCAGCCAAGAATTGCTAGCGGGACGCTCCTACGAGCAGTACTTC
j_call: TRBJ2-7
clone_size: .
v_call: TRBV4-2
d_call: TRBD2

cdr3_aa: CASSYSRSAYEQYF
cdr3_nt: TGTGCCAGCAGTTACTCTAGATCAGCGTACGAGCAGTACTTC
j_call: TRBJ2-7
clone_size: .
v_call: TRBV6-5
d_call: .

cdr3_aa: CASSFRRASSYEQYF
cdr3_nt: TGTGCCAGCAGTTTTAGGCGGGCGAGCTCCTACGAGCAGTACTTC
j_call: TRBJ2-7
clone_size: .
v_call: TRBV27
d_call: .

cdr3_aa: CASSSEAGENTGELFF
cdr3_nt: TGTGCCAGCAGCTCTGAAGCGGGAGAGAACACCGGGGAGCTGTTTTTT
j_call: TRBJ2-2
clone_size: .
v_call: TRBV7-3
d_call: TRBD2

cdr3_aa: CASTEGGLRLNEQYF
cdr3_nt: TGTGCCAGCACCGAAGGGGGCTTACGGCTGAACGAGCAGTACTTC
j_call: TRBJ2-7
clone_size: once
v_call: TRBV27
d_call: TRBD1

cdr3_aa: CSVARERSYNEQFF
cdr3_nt: TGCAGCGTTGCGCGGGAGAGGTCCTACAATGAGCAGTTCTTC
j_call: TRBJ2-1
clone_size: .
v_call: TRBV29-1
d_call: TRBD2

cdr3_aa: CASSLWGQLNEKLFF
cdr3_nt: TGTGCCAGCAGTTTATGGGGACAGCTTAATGAAAAACTGTTTTTT
j_call: TRBJ1-4
clone_size: .
v_call: TRBV27
d_call: TRBD1

cdr3_aa: CASSRRGMNTEAFF
cdr3_nt: TGTGCCAGCAGCCGCAGGGGGATGAACACTGAAGCTTTCTTT
j_call: TRBJ1-1
clone_size: once
v_call: TRBV6-6
d_call: TRBD1

cdr3_aa: CASSSGLSGETQYF
cdr3_nt: TGTGCCAGCAGTTCAGGACTATCGGGGGAGACCCAGTACTTC
j_call: TRBJ2-5
clone_size: .
v_call: TRBV28
d_call: .

cdr3_aa: CAIRLAGAGEQFF
cdr3_nt: TGTGCCATCAGACTAGCGGGGGCCGGTGAGCAGTTCTTC
j_call: TRBJ2-1
clone_size: .
v_call: TRBV10-3
d_call: TRBD2

cdr3_aa: CASRWGTDRANTEAFF
cdr3_nt: TGTGCCAGCAGATGGGGGACCGACAGGGCGAACACTGAAGCTTTCTTT
j_call: TRBJ1-1
clone_size: .
v_call: TRBV21-1
d_call: .

cdr3_aa: CASSLAWRDYNEQFF
cdr3_nt: TGTGCCAGCAGCTTAGCATGGAGGGACTACAATGAGCAGTTCTTC
j_call: TRBJ2-1
clone_size: .
v_call: TRBV7-6
d_call: .

cdr3_aa: CSVLGEAHYEQYF
cdr3_nt: TGCAGCGTGTTGGGGGAGGCCCACTACGAGCAGTACTTC
j_call: TRBJ2-7
clone_size: .
v_call: TRBV29-1
d_call: .

cdr3_aa: CASSQTSAEGGTQYF
cdr3_nt: TGTGCCAGCAGCCAGACTAGCGCGGAAGGAGGTACGCAGTATTTT
j_call: TRBJ2-3
clone_size: .
v_call: TRBV11-3
d_call: TRBD2

cdr3_aa: CASSFRTRAGVEQFF
cdr3_nt: TGTGCCAGTAGTTTCCGGACTCGAGCGGGAGTTGAGCAGTTCTTC
j_call: TRBJ2-1
clone_size: .
v_call: TRBV19
d_call: TRBD2

cdr3_aa: CASSRQGSWDEQYF
cdr3_nt: TGTGCCAGCAGCCGCCAGGGGAGTTGGGACGAGCAGTACTTC
j_call: TRBJ2-7
clone_size: few
v_call: TRBV7-6
d_call: .

cdr3_aa: CASSLRSAGDGEQYF
cdr3_nt: TGTGCCAGCAGCTTAAGGTCGGCGGGAGACGGCGAGCAGTACTTC
j_call: TRBJ2-7
clone_size: few
v_call: TRBV11-2
d_call: TRBD2

cdr3_aa: CASGTGQGIDTIYF
cdr3_nt: TGTGCCAGCGGCACGGGACAGGGGATTGACACCATATATTTT
j_call: TRBJ1-3
clone_size: .
v_call: TRBV28
d_call: TRBD1

cdr3_aa: CASSLDRERGYTF
cdr3_nt: TGTGCCAGCAGCCTGGACAGGGAGCGTGGCTACACCTTC
j_call: TRBJ1-2
clone_size: .
v_call: TRBV9
d_call: TRBD1

cdr3_aa: CASKVEQGDEKLFF
cdr3_nt: TGTGCCAGCAAAGTGGAACAGGGCGATGAAAAACTGTTTTTT
j_call: TRBJ1-4
clone_size: .
v_call: TRBV2
d_call: .

cdr3_aa: CAWSSATYEQYF
cdr3_nt: TGTGCCTGGAGTTCGGCGACCTACGAGCAGTACTTC
j_call: TRBJ2-7
clone_size: once
v_call: TRBV30
d_call: .

cdr3_aa: CASSTETGTGPYNEQFF
cdr3_nt: TGCGCCAGCAGCACGGAGACCGGGACAGGACCCTACAATGAGCAGTTCTTC
j_call: TRBJ2-1
clone_size: .
v_call: TRBV4-3
d_call: TRBD1

cdr3_aa: CASSMVKTGFHEQYF
cdr3_nt: TGTGCCAGTAGTATGGTAAAGACAGGGTTCCACGAGCAGTACTTC
j_call: TRBJ2-7
clone_size: .
v_call: TRBV19
d_call: TRBD1

cdr3_aa: CASSLGWVSETQYF
cdr3_nt: TGCGCCAGCAGCTTGGGCTGGGTTAGCGAGACCCAGTACTTC
j_call: TRBJ2-5
clone_size: few
v_call: TRBV5-1
d_call: .

cdr3_aa: CASSSDPLEQYF
cdr3_nt: TGTGCCAGCAGCTCGGACCCCCTCGAGCAGTACTTC
j_call: TRBJ2-7
clone_size: .
v_call: TRBV13
d_call: .

cdr3_aa: CASSVAGSLISGANVLTF
cdr3_nt: TGTGCCAGCAGCGTAGCCGGCAGCCTCATCTCTGGGGCCAACGTCCTGACTTTC
j_call: TRBJ2-6
clone_size: .
v_call: TRBV9
d_call: .

cdr3_aa: CASSFQSGMNTEAFF
cdr3_nt: TGTGCCAGCAGCTTTCAATCGGGGATGAACACTGAAGCTTTCTTT
j_call: TRBJ1-1
clone_size: many
v_call: TRBV7-9
d_call: .